A single sample is the source of the 6 T cell receptor beta chains below, sequenced in a study of T cell repertoires in cytomegalovirus infection. For these receptors, no antigen is known. TCRdb re-called the reads through MiXCR, storing one row per CDR3 protein. This table has hundreds of thousands of distinct CDR3 sequences, approximately 31% appearing once. The sample consisted of cultured CD8+ T cells from PBMCs, taken from culture after CMV antigen stimulation. The receptors derive from a human donor in good health (CMV status not recorded). Some clones in this sample may be carry-over from other donors' samples.

This clonotype was picked up many times. This chain uses TRBV6-1 with TRBJ2-3; possibly TRBD2 for D (6 bases). Between the trimmed V and J ends, which lost 3 bases and 3 bases, there was a span of 10 bases. Germline V lookup: CDR1 MNHNS, CDR2 SASEGT. The CDR3 is 14 amino acids. The CDR3 nucleotides are TGTGCCAGCAGTGATCACGGGAGAACAGATACGCAGTATTTT. It codes for CASSDHGRTDTQYF.

A note on this clonotype: Being one base from a much bigger clone, this may be a read error. This sequence joins TRBV12-3 or TRBV12-4 and TRBJ1-6; D unresolved. The CDR3 runs to 15 residues. DNA of the CDR3: TGTGCCAGCAGTATCGGGAGCTCCTATAATTCACCCCACCACTTT. Amino acid sequence: CASSIGSSYNSPHHF.

This chain connects TRBV9 to TRBJ1-2; D might be TRBD1 (5 bases). Trimming left V 0 bases short and J 4 bases short, with 13 bases between. The CDR3 runs to 15 residues. Germline CDR1 is SGDLS and CDR2 is YYNGEE. The CDR3 DNA follows: TGTGCCAGCAGCGTAGCCCAAACGGGGGGCTATGGCTACACCTTC. This encodes CASSVAQTGGYGYTF.

The chain joins TRBV2 to TRBJ2-3; D is possibly TRBD1 (5 bases). Germline loops: CDR1 SNHLY, CDR2 FYNNEI. Between the trimmed V and J ends, which lost 3 bases and 0 bases, there was a span of 16 bases. The CDR3 has 17 amino acids. CDR3 sequence reads: CASSDLQTGPSTDTQYF. CDR3 in DNA: TGTGCCAGCAGTGATCTCCAAACAGGCCCTAGCACAGATACGCAGTATTTT.

As concerns this clonotype: Mismatch with germline at one junction end may stem from a read error. V is TRBV7-8 and J is TRBJ2-5; D is tentatively TRBD1 or TRBD2 (5 bases each). CDR1 and CDR2 (germline): SGHVS, FQNEAQ. The CDR3 length is 11 residues. The CDR3 DNA sequence: TGTGCCAGCAGCCCCAGGGACCCGCGAGATTTC. Translated, it gives CASSPRDPRDF.

This clonotype was counted ten times or more. J is TRBJ2-7 and V is TRBV6-2 or TRBV6-3; 7 positions agree with TRBD1. Germline V gene lookup returns CDR1 MNHEY and CDR2 SVGEGT. CDR3 length: 14 residues. Losses at the gene ends were 5 bases for V and 3 bases for J; bases not matched to a gene: 7. CDR3 region: CASSLRTGGYEQYF. CDR3 nucleotides: TGTGCCAGCAGTCTAAGGACAGGCGGCTACGAGCAGTACTTC.